A selection of T cell receptor beta chains follows, all from one sample in a study of cytomegalovirus exposure and HLA in healthy donors. The repertoire was sequenced with immunoSEQ multiplex PCR; TCRdb's copy has only in-frame clones and lacks some. The sample lists around 200,000 clones; around 86% were seen once. The sample consisted of PBMCs. These receptors came from a man in his forties in good health and CMV-seropositive. Both conserved end residues are trimmed from each CDR3. Size values are once, few and many counts, or a class for expanded clones, and some rows have none.

v_call	clone_size	j_call	cdr3_aa
TRBV6-4	few	TRBJ2-2	ASSVQGPHTGELF
TRBV5-5	few	TRBJ2-4	ASSLIRSNIQY
TRBV10-3	.	TRBJ1-4	AISESSGNEAEKLF
TRBV28	.	TRBJ1-1	ASTTWRGGSEAF
TRBV4-3	.	TRBJ2-7	ASSPDLSSYEQY
TRBV30	.	TRBJ1-1	ALNRVTEAF
TRBV6-5	.	TRBJ1-3	ATSRGSGNTIY
TRBV2	.	TRBJ2-2	ASIGGSTGELF
TRBV7-3	.	TRBJ2-3	ASSSLAGGPIDTQY
TRBV10-3	.	TRBJ1-1	ASTGTANTEAF
TRBV19	.	TRBJ2-5	ASSISGLGGTQY
TRBV6-1	.	TRBJ1-2	ASSVRENYGYT
TRBV5-4	.	TRBJ2-3	ASSRLAGSSPSLDTQY
TRBV29-1	.	TRBJ2-7	SVGTSSYEQY
TRBV18	.	TRBJ2-7	ASSPGADYEQY
TRBV11-2	.	TRBJ2-4	ASSSMKNIQY
TRBV29-1	.	TRBJ2-7	SVEDRGYNQQY
TRBV9	once	TRBJ2-3	ASSVDGGSNTDTQY
TRBV28	.	TRBJ2-1	ASSQGNEQF
TRBV7-2	.	TRBJ2-5	ASSLEHPGQIYQETQY
TRBV7-9	.	TRBJ1-5	ASSLSGDQPQH
TRBV30	.	TRBJ1-1	AWIRTEAF
TRBV19	.	TRBJ2-7	ASSLRQGAKDEQY
TRBV10-1	.	TRBJ2-7	ASSGDVDNEQY
TRBV19	.	TRBJ2-5	ASSGTGGVETQY